The text below deals with one T cell receptor (beta chain). This entry comes from a study of shared clonotypes between healthy human individuals. Study information: Each donor's CD8 memory used one plate, CD8 naive two, each CD4 subset three.

This CDR3 has 15 residues. Trimming removed 1 base from V and 7 bases from J, with 15 bases in between. Per the germline V gene, CDR1 is SGDLS and CDR2 is YYNGEE. Only in-frame clones appear in the TCRdb table, and some are missing; sequencing was by immunoSEQ multiplex PCR. The repertoire holds about 2 million clones, roughly 94% seen once, with more than 0.1% in the top ten. Adult Caucasians living in Nashville, Tennessee made up all of the donors. The authors divided CD4+ cells into CD45RA+ naive and CD45RA-negative memory subsets. The chain carries TRBV9 and TRBJ2-1; tentatively, D is TRBD2 (6 bases). This clonotype was sampled from a man between 18 and 35 years old in good health. Sequencing used naive CD4+ T cells sorted from blood. Stated subset: CD45RA+ positively selected. CDR3 region: CASSVSSGVSNEQFF. The CDR3 bases are TGTGCCAGCAGCGTATCTTCGGGAGTGTCGAATGAGCAGTTCTTC.